The 30 T cell receptor beta chains below all came from one sample that was sequenced in a study of shared clonotypes between healthy human individuals. The assay was immunoSEQ multiplex PCR, and TCRdb's table has in-frame clones only and misses some. The data hold under 850,000 clones, with more than 85% observed a single time. Positive CCR7 selection of CD45RO-negative cells yielded the naive CD8 cells, and terminally differentiated effector memory CD45RA+ cells were excluded. The sample taken for sequencing was naive CD8+ T cells sorted from blood. The receptors originated from a young man in good health.

This clone occurred a few times. The V and J genes are TRBV6-5 and TRBJ2-7, with TRBD1 identical over 8 bases. V shed 7 bases and J 0 bases; nucleotides not matched to a gene: 5. CDR1 and CDR2 from the germline V gene are MNHEY and SVGAGI. This CDR3 region has 14 residues. CDR3 in amino acids: CASTWDRSSYEQYF. The CDR3 DNA is TGTGCCAGCACCTGGGACAGGAGCTCCTACGAGCAGTACTTC.

This clone was seen only once. This chain connects TRBV11-2 to TRBJ1-1, with D tentatively TRBD1 (6 bases). Germline CDR1 reads SGHAT; CDR2 reads FQNNGV. The CDR3 length is 16 residues. Trimming removed 3 bases at V and 5 bases at J, with 19 bases between. In nucleotides, the CDR3 is TGTGCCAGCAGCTTCTCTAAAGGCGCAGGGGAAACTGAAGCTTTCTTT. Amino acid sequence: CASSFSKGAGETEAFF.

This clone occurred once. V usage is TRBV7-2 and J usage is TRBJ2-1, with 9 bases that match TRBD2. The CDR3 is made up of 18 amino acids. The germline gives CDR1 SGHTA, CDR2 FQGNSA. The V segment lost 5 bases and the J segment 6 bases; nucleotides outside the gene matches: 17. In DNA form, the CDR3 reads TGTGCCAGCAGCACCCCTTGGCGGGGGGGGCATACTGGCAATGAGCAGTTCTTC. Translated: CASSTPWRGGHTGNEQFF.

This chain joins TRBV27 and TRBJ2-7; TRBD1 agrees at 10 bases. Losses at the gene ends were 6 bases for V and 9 bases for J; bases not matched to a gene: 8. There are 13 residues in the CDR3. Germline V gene sequence: CDR1 MNHEY, CDR2 SMNVEV (reference sequence). The CDR3 reads CASRMTGGRGQYF. The CDR3 DNA sequence: TGTGCCAGCAGAATGACAGGGGGCAGGGGGCAGTACTTC.

This chain links TRBV27 with TRBJ2-7; no clear D. Germline V gene sequence: CDR1 MNHEY, CDR2 SMNVEV (reference sequence). The CDR3 length is 14 residues. The V end lost 5 bases, the J end lost 3 bases, and 14 bases lay between the germline ends. The CDR3 sequence: CASSALRSNYEQYF. The DNA of the CDR3 is TGTGCCAGCAGTGCTCTGCGGTCGAACTACGAGCAGTACTTC.

This chain joins TRBV11-2 and TRBJ1-1; D remains unclear. The V end was cut by 5 bases, the J end by 0 bases, with 10 bases between. This CDR3 has 14 residues. Germline CDR1 and CDR2: SGHAT and FQNNGV. CDR3 in DNA: TGTGCCAGCAGCCTGACAACAGTGAACACTGAAGCTTTCTTT. Translated, it gives CASSLTTVNTEAFF.

The J gene is TRBJ2-1, the V gene TRBV5-6; the D gene is possibly TRBD2 (6 bases). Trimming took off 0 bases at V and 4 bases at J, with 14 bases between the two ends. This CDR3 is 16 amino acids long. Germline CDR1 is SGHDT and CDR2 is YYEEEE. The CDR3 nucleotides read TGTGCCAGCAGCTTGGATTTCCGGGAGCCTTACAATGAGCAGTTCTTC. This translates into CASSLDFREPYNEQFF.

V and J are TRBV11-2 and TRBJ2-7; 9 bases fit TRBD1. Germline values: CDR1 SGHAT, CDR2 FQNNGV. This CDR3 is 15 amino acids long. Trimming took 5 bases from V and 4 from J; bases not matched to a gene: 9. The CDR3 DNA reads as TGTGCCAGCAGCCCGCGGGACAGGGTGGGGTACGAGCAGTACTTC. It yields the protein CASSPRDRVGYEQYF.

The chain joins TRBV5-4 to TRBJ2-1; 16 bases are a match to TRBD2. Germline values: CDR1 SGHNT, CDR2 YYREEE (reference sequence). CDR3 length equals 16 residues. V lost 5 bases to trimming and J lost 8 bases; unmatched junction nucleotides: 7. The CDR3 nucleotides read TGTGCCAGCAGGGCAGGGACTAGCGGGAGGGCCGATGAGCAGTTCTTC. Translating gives CASRAGTSGRADEQFF.

The chain is built from TRBV7-3 and TRBJ2-1; 11 positions match TRBD2. With 6 bases clipped from V and 6 bases from J, the junction kept 7 bases outside the gene matches. CDR1 SGHTA and CDR2 FQGTGA come from the germline V gene. This CDR3 spans 15 amino acids. The CDR3 DNA sequence: TGTGCCAGCAGGGATGGACTAGCGGGCTCCAATGAGCAGTTCTTC. Its protein product is CASRDGLAGSNEQFF.

This clone was counted once. The V gene is TRBV7-8, the J gene TRBJ2-1; D is unclear. V lost 5 bases, J lost 0 bases, and 20 bases lay in between. The CDR3 spans 18 residues. Germline V lookup: CDR1 SGHVS, CDR2 FQNEAQ. The CDR3 loop reads CASSIGRGAFPSYNEQFF. The CDR3 DNA reads as TGTGCCAGCAGCATCGGAAGAGGAGCATTCCCCTCCTACAATGAGCAGTTCTTC. The full variable domain, completed using reference TRBV7-8 and TRBJ2-1, is GAGVSQSPRYKVAKRGQDVALRCDPISGHVSLFWYQQALGQGPEFLTYFQNEAQLDKSGLPSDRFFAERPEGSVSTLKIQRTQQEDSAVYLCASSIGRGAFPSYNEQFFGPGTRLTVL.

The chain couples TRBV2 to TRBJ1-5, with D tentatively TRBD1 (6 bases). The germline V gene has CDR1 SNHLY and CDR2 FYNNEI. Trimming took 0 bases from V and 2 from J, leaving 11 bases between them. This CDR3 is 16 amino acids long. The CDR3 DNA sequence: TGTGCCAGCAGTGAAGCGGTAGAGGGGGGCAATCAGCCCCAGCATTTT. Residues: CASSEAVEGGNQPQHF.

This clone was counted at least ten times. The rearrangement links TRBV28 to TRBJ2-1, with 8 positions matching TRBD1. The germline V gene has CDR1 MDHEN and CDR2 SYDVKM. The CDR3 contains 14 residues. V shed 2 bases, J shed 7 bases, and the junction held 4 bases outside the gene matches. CDR3 nucleotide sequence: TGTGCCAGCAGTTTAGGGGGACAGGCTAATGAGCAGTTCTTC. The encoded protein is CASSLGGQANEQFF.

The V and J genes are TRBV5-6 and TRBJ2-7; D gene uncertain. V was cut by 0 bases and J by 5 bases, with 9 bases left in between. This CDR3 comprises 13 residues. CDR1 is SGHDT, CDR2 YYEEEE, per germline. CDR3 nucleotides: TGTGCCAGCAGCTTGGACCCTTCCGACGAGCAGTACTTC. Translation: CASSLDPSDEQYF.

V and J are TRBV5-1 and TRBJ2-4; TRBD2 aligns across 9 bases. The germline V gene has CDR1 SGHRS and CDR2 YFSETQ. The CDR3 has 18 amino acids. Trimming took 3 bases from V and 8 from J; bases not matched to a gene: 18. The CDR3 here is CASSWDGQAGGAVDIQYF. The CDR3 region has the DNA TGCGCCAGCAGCTGGGACGGACAAGCGGGAGGAGCCGTCGACATTCAGTACTTC.

On this clone: This sample also contains other DNA sequences that code for the same CDR3. The chain carries TRBV10-3 and TRBJ2-7; D unresolved. CDR1 and CDR2 from the germline V gene are ENHRY and SYGVKD. The germline V and J ends were trimmed by 6 bases and 0 bases, with 6 bases remaining between them. The CDR3 is 12 amino acids. CDR3 protein: CAIRTDSYEQYF. The CDR3 region has the DNA TGTGCCATCAGGACTGACTCCTACGAGCAGTACTTC.

The chain has TRBV27 and TRBJ1-5; D gene ambiguous. Germline V gene sequence: CDR1 MNHEY, CDR2 SMNVEV (reference sequence). This CDR3 has 15 residues. V was clipped by 2 bases and J by 0 bases, with 8 bases between them. The CDR3 spells CASSLGWYSNQPQHF. In DNA, the CDR3 is TGTGCCAGCAGTTTAGGATGGTATAGCAATCAGCCCCAGCATTTT.

This rearrangement joins TRBV5-3 to TRBJ2-7; 7 nucleotides match TRBD2. TRBV5-3 is an ORF; its function is uncertain. The V gene end was trimmed by 7 bases and the J gene end by 2 bases; junction bases not matched to a gene: 9. The CDR3 has 14 residues. The DNA of the CDR3 is TGTGCCAGAGTCCTGGCTAGCGGTACCTACGAGCAGTACTTC. It translates to CARVLASGTYEQYF.

V gene TRBV5-8 combines with J gene TRBJ2-7; possible D gene TRBD1, 5 bases. The CDR3 totals 16 residues. From germline, CDR1 is SGHTS and CDR2 YDEGEE. V was trimmed by 4 bases and J by 1 base, leaving 18 bases between them. The chain's CDR3 is CASSTTGKWTSYEQYF. CDR3 coding DNA: TGTGCCAGCAGCACTACAGGCAAATGGACGTCCTACGAGCAGTACTTC.

CDR3 nucleotides: TGTGCCAGCAGCGGTAGCGGGACATCAGGTAATGAGCAGTTCTTC. This encodes CASSGSGTSGNEQFF. The rearrangement joins TRBV9 to TRBJ2-1; 8 bases are a match to TRBD2. This CDR3 is built from 15 residues. Germline assignment: CDR1 SGDLS and CDR2 YYNGEE. Unmatched junction bases numbered 9, after V lost 3 bases and J lost 7 bases.

V gene TRBV6-5 combines with J gene TRBJ2-3; the match to TRBD2 covers 8 bases. Germline CDR1 MNHEY, CDR2 SVGAGI. V was clipped by 8 bases and J by 4 bases; unmatched bases: 11. There are 15 residues in the CDR3. Written as DNA, the CDR3 is TGTGCCAGCCCACACCCCAGGACTAGCCCAGATACGCAGTATTTT. Its protein is CASPHPRTSPDTQYF.

V and J are TRBV9 and TRBJ2-3; weak D call: TRBD2 (5 bases). The CDR3 spans 13 residues. CDR1 is SGDLS and CDR2 is YYNGEE in the germline V gene. V gave up 7 bases and J gave up 6 bases, with 15 bases separating them. DNA of the CDR3: TGTGCCAGCGGCAGCGGTACCCTCGATACGCAGTATTTT. It codes for CASGSGTLDTQYF.

The chain carries TRBV13 and TRBJ2-7, with 8 bases aligning to TRBD2. CDR3 length equals 16 residues. With V trimmed by 2 bases and J by 0 bases, 6 bases remained unmatched. Per the germline V gene, CDR1 is PRHDT and CDR2 is FYEKMQ (reference sequence). CDR3 DNA: TGTGCCAGCAGCTTATTTCAGGGACTAGGCTCCTACGAGCAGTACTTC. It specifies CASSLFQGLGSYEQYF. Combining the CDR3 with reference TRBV13 and TRBJ2-7 gives the whole variable domain AAGVIQSPRHLIKEKRETATLKCYPIPRHDTVYWYQQGPGQDPQFLISFYEKMQSDKGSIPDRFSAQQFSDYHSELNMSSLELGDSALYFCASSLFQGLGSYEQYFGPGTRLTVT.

The rearrangement links TRBV6-1 to TRBJ2-7; D may be TRBD1 or TRBD2 (5 bases each). Trimming pared 6 bases from V and 3 bases from J, leaving 18 bases between. The germline CDR1 and CDR2 sequences are MNHNS and SASEGT. The CDR3 has 15 amino acids. CDR3 loop: CASSRGVGPHYEQYF. DNA of the CDR3: TGTGCCAGCAGCCGTGGGGTGGGACCCCACTACGAGCAGTACTTC.

The chain employs TRBV2 and TRBJ2-7, with D possibly being TRBD1 (6 bases). V was shortened by 4 bases and J by 0 bases, with 13 bases between the two germline ends. CDR1 is SNHLY and CDR2 is FYNNEI in the germline V gene. The CDR3 is made up of 15 amino acids. Here the CDR3 reads CASSARQGISYEQYF. The CDR3 bases are TGTGCCAGCAGTGCGCGCCAGGGGATCTCCTACGAGCAGTACTTC.

The rearrangement joins TRBV29-1 to TRBJ1-2; TRBD1 matches 9 bases. The trim removed 3 bases at V and 2 bases at J, leaving 7 bases unmatched. Germline assignment: CDR1 SQVTM and CDR2 ANQGSEA. CDR3 length: 15 amino acids. In DNA form, the CDR3 reads TGCAGCGTTGACGACCCTGGGACAGGGAACTATGGCTACACCTTC. Translation gives CSVDDPGTGNYGYTF.

The count of this clone is one. This rearrangement joins TRBV28 to TRBJ2-4; tentative D call: TRBD1 (6 bases). Trimming took off 4 bases at V and 1 base at J, with 14 bases between the two ends. The CDR3 is 16 residues long. CDR1 and CDR2 from the germline V gene are MDHEN and SYDVKM. In nucleotides, the CDR3 is TGTGCCAGCAGTTCTTACAGGGTGGAGGCCAAAAACATTCAGTACTTC. This gives the protein CASSSYRVEAKNIQYF.

The V call is TRBV7-2, the J call TRBJ2-7; 11 positions match TRBD2. Germline V CDR1 and CDR2: SGHTA, FQGNSA. The CDR3 length is 15 residues. V lost 4 bases and J lost 7; bases outside the gene matches: 9. The CDR3 nucleotides read TGTGCCAGCAGCTCATTGCTAGCGGGAGGAAAAGAGCAGTACTTC. It translates to CASSSLLAGGKEQYF.

The chain uses TRBV27 and TRBJ1-5; D gene unclear. V lost 5 bases and J 0 bases, leaving 20 bases between the germline ends. Germline lookup yields CDR1 MNHEY and CDR2 SMNVEV (reference sequence). The CDR3 totals 18 residues. The DNA for the CDR3 is TGTGCCAGCAGTCCTGGAGCAGGAGATCTATATAGCAATCAGCCCCAGCATTTT. It encodes CASSPGAGDLYSNQPQHF.

CDR3 coding DNA: TGTGCCAGCAGCTTAACGGGACCCACCGGGGAGCTGTTTTTT. Translated, it gives CASSLTGPTGELFF. The gene calls are TRBV7-2 and TRBJ2-2, with D tentatively TRBD1 or TRBD2 (5 bases each). The CDR3 spans 14 residues. The germline V gene has CDR1 SGHTA and CDR2 FQGNSA. V shed 2 bases and J shed 4 bases, with 8 bases lying between them.